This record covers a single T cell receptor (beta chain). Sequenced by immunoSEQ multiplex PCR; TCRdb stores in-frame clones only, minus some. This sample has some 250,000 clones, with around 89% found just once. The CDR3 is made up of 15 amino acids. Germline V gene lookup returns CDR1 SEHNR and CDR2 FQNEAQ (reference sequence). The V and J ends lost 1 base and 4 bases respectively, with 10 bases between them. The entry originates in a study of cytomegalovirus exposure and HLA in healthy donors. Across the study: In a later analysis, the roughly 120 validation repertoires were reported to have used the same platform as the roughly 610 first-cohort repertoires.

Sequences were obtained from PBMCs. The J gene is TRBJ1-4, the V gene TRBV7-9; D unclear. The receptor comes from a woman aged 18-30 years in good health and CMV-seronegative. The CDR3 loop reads CASSLVSGLNEKLFF. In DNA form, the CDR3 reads TGTGCCAGCAGCTTAGTGTCAGGACTTAATGAAAAACTGTTTTTT. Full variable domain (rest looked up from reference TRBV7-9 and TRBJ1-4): DTGVSQNPRHKITKRGQNVTFRCDPISEHNRLYWYRQTLGQGPEFLTYFQNEAQLEKSRLLSDRFSAERPKGSFSTLEIQRTEQGDSAMYLCASSLVSGLNEKLFFGSGTQLSVL.